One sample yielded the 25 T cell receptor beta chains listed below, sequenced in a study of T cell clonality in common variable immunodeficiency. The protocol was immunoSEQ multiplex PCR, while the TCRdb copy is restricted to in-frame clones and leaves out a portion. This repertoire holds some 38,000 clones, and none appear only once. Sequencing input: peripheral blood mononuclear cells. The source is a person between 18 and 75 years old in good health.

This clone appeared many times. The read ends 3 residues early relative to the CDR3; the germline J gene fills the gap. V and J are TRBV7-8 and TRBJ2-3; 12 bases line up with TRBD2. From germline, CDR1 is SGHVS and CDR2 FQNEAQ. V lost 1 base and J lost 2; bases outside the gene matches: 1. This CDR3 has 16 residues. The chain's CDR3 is CASSLGTSGITDTQYF. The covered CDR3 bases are TGTGCCAGCAGCTTAGGGACTAGCGGGATCACAGATACG.

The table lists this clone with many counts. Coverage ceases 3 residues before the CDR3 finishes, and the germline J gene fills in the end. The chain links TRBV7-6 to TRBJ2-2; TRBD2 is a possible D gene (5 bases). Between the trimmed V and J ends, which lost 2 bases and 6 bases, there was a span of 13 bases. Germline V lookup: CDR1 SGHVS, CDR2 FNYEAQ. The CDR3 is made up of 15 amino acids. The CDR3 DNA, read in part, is TGTGCCAGCAGCTTAAATCCTAGCCCGTCCGGGGAG. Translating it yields CASSLNPSPSGE. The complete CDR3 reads CASSLNPSPSGELFF.

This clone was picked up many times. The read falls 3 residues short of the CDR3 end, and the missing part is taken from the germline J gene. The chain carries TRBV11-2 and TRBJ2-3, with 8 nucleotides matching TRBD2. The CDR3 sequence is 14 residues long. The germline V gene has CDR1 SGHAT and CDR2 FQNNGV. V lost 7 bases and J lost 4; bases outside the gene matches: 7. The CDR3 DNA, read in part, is TGTGCCAGCACCGGGACTAGTTTCCCAGATACG. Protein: CASTGTSFPDT. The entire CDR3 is CASTGTSFPDTQYF.

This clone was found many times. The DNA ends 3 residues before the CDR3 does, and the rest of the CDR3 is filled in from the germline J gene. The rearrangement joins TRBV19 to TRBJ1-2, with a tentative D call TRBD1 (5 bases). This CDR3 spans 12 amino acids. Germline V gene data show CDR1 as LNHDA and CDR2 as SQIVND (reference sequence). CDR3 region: CAIRSSGGFYTF. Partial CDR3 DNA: TGTGCCATACGCTCATCGGGGGGATTC.

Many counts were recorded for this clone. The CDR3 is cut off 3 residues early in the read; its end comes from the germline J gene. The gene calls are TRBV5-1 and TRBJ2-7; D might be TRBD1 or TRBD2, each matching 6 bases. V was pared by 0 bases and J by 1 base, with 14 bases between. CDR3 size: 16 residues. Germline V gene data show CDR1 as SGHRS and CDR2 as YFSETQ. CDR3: CASSLGGTPSSYEQYF. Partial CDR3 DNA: TGCGCCAGCAGCTTGGGCGGGACACCTTCTTCCTACGAG.

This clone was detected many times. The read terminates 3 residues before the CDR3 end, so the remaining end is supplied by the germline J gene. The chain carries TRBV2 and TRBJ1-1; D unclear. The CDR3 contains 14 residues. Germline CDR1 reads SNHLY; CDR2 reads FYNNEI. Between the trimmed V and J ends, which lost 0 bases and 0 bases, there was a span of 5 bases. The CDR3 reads CASSEAEVNTEAFF. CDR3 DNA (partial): TGTGCCAGCAGTGAAGCTGAGGTGAACACTGAA. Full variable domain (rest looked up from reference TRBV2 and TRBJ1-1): EPEVTQTPSHQVTQMGQEVILRCVPISNHLYFYWYRQILGQKVEFLVSFYNNEISEKSEIFDDQFSVERPDGSNFTLKIRSTKLEDSAMYFCASSEAEVNTEAFFGQGTRLTVV.

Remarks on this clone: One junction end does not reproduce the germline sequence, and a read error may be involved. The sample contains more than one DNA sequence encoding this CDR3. The CDR3 reads CASSPFGGSDEAFF. Partial CDR3 DNA: TGTGCTAGCAGCCCCTTCGGGGGGAGCGATGAG. V gene TRBV7-7 combines with J gene TRBJ1-1, with D maybe TRBD1 (5 bases). The CDR3 extends 3 residues past the end of the read, so its final part is completed from the germline J gene. This CDR3 comprises 14 residues. The germline CDR1 and CDR2 sequences are SSHAT and FNYEAQ (reference sequence).

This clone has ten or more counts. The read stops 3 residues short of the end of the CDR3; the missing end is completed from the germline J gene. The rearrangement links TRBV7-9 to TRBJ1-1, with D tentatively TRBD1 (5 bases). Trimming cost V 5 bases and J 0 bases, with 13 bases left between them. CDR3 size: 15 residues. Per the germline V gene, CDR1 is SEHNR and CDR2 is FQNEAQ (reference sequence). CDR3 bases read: TGTGCCAGCAGCCCGGGGGGACGGATGAACACTGAA. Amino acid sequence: CASSPGGRMNTE. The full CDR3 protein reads CASSPGGRMNTEAFF.

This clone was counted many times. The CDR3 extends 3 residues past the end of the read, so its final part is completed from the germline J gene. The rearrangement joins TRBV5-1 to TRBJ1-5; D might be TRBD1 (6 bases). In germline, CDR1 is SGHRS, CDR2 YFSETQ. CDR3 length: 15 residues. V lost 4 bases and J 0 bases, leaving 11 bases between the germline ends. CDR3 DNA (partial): TGCGCCAGCAGCCCAGGGACATTTAGCAATCAGCCC. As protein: CASSPGTFSNQP. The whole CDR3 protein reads CASSPGTFSNQPQHF. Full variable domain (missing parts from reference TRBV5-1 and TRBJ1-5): KAGVTQTPRYLIKTRGQQVTLSCSPISGHRSVSWYQQTPGQGLQFLFEYFSETQRNKGNFPGRFSGRQFSNSRSEMNVSTLELGDSALYLCASSPGTFSNQPQHFGDGTRLSIL.

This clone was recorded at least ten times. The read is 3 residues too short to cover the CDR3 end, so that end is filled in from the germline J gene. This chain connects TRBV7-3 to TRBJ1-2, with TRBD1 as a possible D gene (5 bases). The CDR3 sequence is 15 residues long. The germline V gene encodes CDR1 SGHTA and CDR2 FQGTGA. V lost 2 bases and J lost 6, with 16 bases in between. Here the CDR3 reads CASSLAHNGANGYTF. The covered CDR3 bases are TGTGCCAGCAGCTTAGCACACAATGGGGCTAATGGC.

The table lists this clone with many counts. The covered CDR3 bases are TGTGCCAGCTCAAAGGGGAATGAAAAA. This translates into CASSKGNEK. The whole CDR3 protein reads CASSKGNEKLFF. The chain employs TRBV18 and TRBJ1-4; D is possibly TRBD1 (5 bases). Sequencing ends 3 residues short of the CDR3 end; the germline J gene provides the rest. From germline, CDR1 is KGHSH and CDR2 LQKENI. The germline V and J ends were trimmed by 5 bases and 5 bases, with 6 bases remaining between them. This CDR3 contains 12 residues.

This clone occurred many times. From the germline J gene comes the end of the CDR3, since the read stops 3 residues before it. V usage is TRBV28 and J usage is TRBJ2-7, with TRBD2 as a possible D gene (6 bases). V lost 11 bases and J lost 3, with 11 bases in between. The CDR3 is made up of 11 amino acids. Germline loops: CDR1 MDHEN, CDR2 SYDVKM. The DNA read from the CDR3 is TGTGCCGCGCGGGGCGGCTACGAG. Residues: CAARGGYE. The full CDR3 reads CAARGGYEQYF.

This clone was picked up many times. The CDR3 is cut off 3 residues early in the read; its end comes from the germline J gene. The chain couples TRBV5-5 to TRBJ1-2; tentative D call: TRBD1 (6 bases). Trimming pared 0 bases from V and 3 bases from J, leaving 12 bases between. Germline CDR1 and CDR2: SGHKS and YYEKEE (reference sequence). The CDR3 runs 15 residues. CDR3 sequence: CASSLETGPYYGYTF. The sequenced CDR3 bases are TGTGCCAGCAGCTTGGAAACAGGGCCCTACTATGGC.

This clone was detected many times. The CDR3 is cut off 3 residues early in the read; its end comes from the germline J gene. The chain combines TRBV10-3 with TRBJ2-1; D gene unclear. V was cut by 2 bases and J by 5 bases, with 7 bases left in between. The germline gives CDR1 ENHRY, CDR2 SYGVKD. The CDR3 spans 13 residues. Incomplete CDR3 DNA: TGTGCCATCAGTGAGAGGCTGGACAATGAG. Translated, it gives CAISERLDNE. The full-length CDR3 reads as CAISERLDNEQFF.

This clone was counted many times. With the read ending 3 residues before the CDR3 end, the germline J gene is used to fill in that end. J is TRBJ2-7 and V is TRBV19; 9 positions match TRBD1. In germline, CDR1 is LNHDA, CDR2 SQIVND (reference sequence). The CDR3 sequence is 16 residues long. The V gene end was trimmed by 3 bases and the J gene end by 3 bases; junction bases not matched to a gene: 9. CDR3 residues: CASSMGAGTGNYEQYF. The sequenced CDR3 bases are TGTGCCAGTAGTATGGGGGCCGGGACAGGGAACTACGAG. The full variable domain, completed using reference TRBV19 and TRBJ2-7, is DGGITQSPKYLFRKEGQNVTLSCEQNLNHDAMYWYRQDPGQGLRLIYYSQIVNDFQKGDIAEGYSVSREKKESFPLTVTSAQKNPTAFYLCASSMGAGTGNYEQYFGPGTRLTVT.

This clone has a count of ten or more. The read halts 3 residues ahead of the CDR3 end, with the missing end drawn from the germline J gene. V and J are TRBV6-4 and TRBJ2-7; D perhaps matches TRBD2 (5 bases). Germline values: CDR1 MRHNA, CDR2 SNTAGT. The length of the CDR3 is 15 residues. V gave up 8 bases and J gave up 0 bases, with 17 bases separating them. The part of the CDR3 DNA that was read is TGTGCCAGCTCGGTCGCGAACGAGGGCTCCTACGAG. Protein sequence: CASSVANEGSYE. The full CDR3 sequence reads CASSVANEGSYEQYF.

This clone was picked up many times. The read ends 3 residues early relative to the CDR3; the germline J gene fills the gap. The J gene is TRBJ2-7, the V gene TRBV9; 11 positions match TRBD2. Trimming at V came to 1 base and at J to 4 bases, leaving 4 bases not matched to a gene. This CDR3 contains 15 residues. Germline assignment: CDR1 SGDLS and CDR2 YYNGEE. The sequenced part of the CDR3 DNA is TGTGCCAGCAGCGTATCAGGGACTAGCGGATACGAG. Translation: CASSVSGTSGYE. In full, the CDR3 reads CASSVSGTSGYEQYF.

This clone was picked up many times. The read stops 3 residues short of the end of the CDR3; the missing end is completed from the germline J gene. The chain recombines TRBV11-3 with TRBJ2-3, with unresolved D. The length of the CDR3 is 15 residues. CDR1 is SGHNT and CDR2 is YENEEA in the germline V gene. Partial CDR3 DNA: TGTGCAAGTCGCCCCCAAGACGACAACACAGATACG. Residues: CASRPQDDNTDT. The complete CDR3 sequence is CASRPQDDNTDTQYF.

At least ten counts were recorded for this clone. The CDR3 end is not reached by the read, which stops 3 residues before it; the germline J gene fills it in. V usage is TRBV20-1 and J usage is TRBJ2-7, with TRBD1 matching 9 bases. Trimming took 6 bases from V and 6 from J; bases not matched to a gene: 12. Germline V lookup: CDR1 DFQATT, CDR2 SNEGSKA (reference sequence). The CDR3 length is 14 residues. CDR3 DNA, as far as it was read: TGCAGTGCCCCCCTCAAGGACAGGGGCGGCGAG. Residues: CSAPLKDRGGE. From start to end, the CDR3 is CSAPLKDRGGEQYF.

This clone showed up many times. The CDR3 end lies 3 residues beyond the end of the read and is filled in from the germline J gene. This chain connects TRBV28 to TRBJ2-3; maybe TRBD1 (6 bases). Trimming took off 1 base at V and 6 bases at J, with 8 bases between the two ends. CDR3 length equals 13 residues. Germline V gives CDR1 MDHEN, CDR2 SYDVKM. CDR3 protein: CASSLYQGDTQYF. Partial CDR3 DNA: TGTGCCAGCAGTTTATACCAGGGGGATACG.

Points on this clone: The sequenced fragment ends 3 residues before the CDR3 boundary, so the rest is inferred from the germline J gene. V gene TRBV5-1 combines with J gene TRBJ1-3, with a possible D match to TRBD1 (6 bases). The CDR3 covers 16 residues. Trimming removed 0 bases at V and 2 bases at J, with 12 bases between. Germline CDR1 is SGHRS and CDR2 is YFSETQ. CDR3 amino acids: CASSLVGQTPGNTIYF. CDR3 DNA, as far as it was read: TGCGCCAGCAGCTTGGTGGGACAAACGCCTGGAAACACC.

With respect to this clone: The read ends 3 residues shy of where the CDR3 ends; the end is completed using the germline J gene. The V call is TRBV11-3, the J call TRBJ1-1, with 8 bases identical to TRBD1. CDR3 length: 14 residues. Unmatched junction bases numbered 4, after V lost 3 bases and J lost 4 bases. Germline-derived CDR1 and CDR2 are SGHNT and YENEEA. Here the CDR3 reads CASSFSQGGTEAFF. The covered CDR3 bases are TGTGCCAGCAGCTTCTCACAGGGGGGCACTGAA.

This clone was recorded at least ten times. The CDR3 region is CASSESEGYEQYF. The sequenced CDR3 bases are TGTGCCAGCAGTGAATCAGAGGGCTACGAG. The chain combines TRBV6-1 with TRBJ2-7, with D perhaps TRBD2 (5 bases). The CDR3 end lies 3 residues beyond the end of the read and is filled in from the germline J gene. Per the germline V gene, CDR1 is MNHNS and CDR2 is SASEGT. V was trimmed by 2 bases and J by 3 bases, leaving 8 bases between them. This CDR3 spans 13 amino acids.

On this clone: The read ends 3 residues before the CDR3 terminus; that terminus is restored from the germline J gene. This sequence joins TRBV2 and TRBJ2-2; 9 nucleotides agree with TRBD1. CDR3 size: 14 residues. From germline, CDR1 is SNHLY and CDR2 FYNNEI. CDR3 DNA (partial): TGTGCCAGCAGTTTGGGACAGGGTGACGAAAAG. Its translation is CASSLGQGDEK. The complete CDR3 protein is CASSLGQGDEKLFF.

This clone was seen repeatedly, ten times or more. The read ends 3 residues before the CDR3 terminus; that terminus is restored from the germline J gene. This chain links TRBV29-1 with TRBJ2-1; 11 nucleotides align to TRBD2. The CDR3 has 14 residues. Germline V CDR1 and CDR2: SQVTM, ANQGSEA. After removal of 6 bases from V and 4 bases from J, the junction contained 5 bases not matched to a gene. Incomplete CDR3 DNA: TGCAGCGTCCGGACTAGCGGGCCGTACAATGAG. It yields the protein CSVRTSGPYNE. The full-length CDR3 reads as CSVRTSGPYNEQFF.